The 23 T cell receptor beta chains given below trace back to one sample, sequenced in a study of neurological immune-mediated disorders (dated by TCRdb to the late 2010s). The library was produced with 5' RACE. Instrument used: Illumina HiSeq 2500. In TCRdb, the public reads were trimmed at Q25 with fastp and aligned with MiXCR, with productive beta chains retained. Each CDR3 protein appears once, grouped with its most common genes and DNA. The sample records 50,000 to 60,000 distinct CDR3 sequences, around 3.8% of which are singletons. The biggest ten clones account for around 2% of the sample. The sample was CD4+ T cells from blood. These receptors were taken from a woman aged 35 to 49 with multiple sclerosis.

This clonotype showed up many times. V gene TRBV5-1 combines with J gene TRBJ1-1, with D possibly matching TRBD1 (6 bases). CDR1 is SGHRS and CDR2 is YFSETQ in the germline V gene. The CDR3 has 14 amino acids. The V end was cut by 4 bases, the J end by 3 bases, with 13 bases between. CDR3 amino acids: CASSGGQGYTEAFF. CDR3 nucleotide sequence: TGCGCCAGCAGCGGGGGGCAGGGGTACACTGAAGCTTTCTTT.

The table lists this clonotype with many counts. The gene calls are TRBV6-5 and TRBJ2-4; TRBD1 is a possible D gene (6 bases). V was pared by 3 bases and J by 4 bases, with 7 bases between. Germline assignment: CDR1 MNHEY and CDR2 SVGAGI. CDR3 length: 13 residues. CDR3 sequence reads: CASSYDRKNIQYF. The CDR3 DNA is TGTGCCAGCAGTTATGACAGGAAAAACATTCAGTACTTC.

This clonotype showed up many times. V and J are TRBV7-9 and TRBJ2-5; a weak D match, TRBD2 (6 bases). Looked up from germline, CDR1 is SEHNR and CDR2 is FQNEAQ (reference sequence). The germline V and J ends were trimmed by 3 bases and 3 bases, with 11 bases remaining between them. The CDR3 is 14 amino acids. For the CDR3, the DNA is TGTGCCAGCAGCTTCGGGACTTCGGAAGAGACCCAGTACTTC. Encoded protein: CASSFGTSEETQYF.

Many counts were recorded for this clonotype. The V gene is TRBV20-1, the J gene TRBJ1-5; tentative D call: TRBD1 (6 bases). V lost 7 bases to trimming and J lost 8 bases, with 24 bases between them. The CDR3 spans 15 residues. Germline V CDR1 and CDR2: DFQATT, SNEGSKA (reference sequence). The DNA of the CDR3 is TGCAGTGGCGGGGCAGGGGATCGGGTCACAAAGCCCCAGCATTTT. Amino acids: CSGGAGDRVTKPQHF.

Many counts were recorded for this clonotype. V usage is TRBV3-1 and J usage is TRBJ1-1; 7 bases map to TRBD1. The V and J ends lost 6 bases and 3 bases, in that order; junction bases with no gene match: 4. The CDR3 runs 13 residues. CDR1 and CDR2 from the germline V gene are LGHDT and YNNKEL (reference sequence). The CDR3 reads CASRLTGDTEAFF. CDR3 bases: TGTGCCAGCAGACTTACAGGGGACACTGAAGCTTTCTTT.

This clonotype was observed at least ten times. This chain uses TRBV5-1 with TRBJ2-7; D remains unclear. Germline loops: CDR1 SGHRS, CDR2 YFSETQ. The V end was cut by 0 bases, the J end by 2 bases, with 9 bases between. The CDR3 has 14 residues. CDR3: CASSLVTATYEQYF. CDR3 DNA sequence: TGCGCCAGCAGCTTGGTTACGGCGACCTACGAGCAGTACTTC.

This clonotype was recorded at least ten times. This sequence joins TRBV5-1 and TRBJ2-7, with D uncertain. The V gene lost 3 bases and the J gene lost 0 bases, with 10 bases spanning the gap. This CDR3 comprises 14 residues. Germline CDR1 reads SGHRS; CDR2 reads YFSETQ. For the CDR3, the DNA is TGCGCCAGCAGCTCCTCGTACAGCTCCTACGAGCAGTACTTC. Translating it yields CASSSSYSSYEQYF.

In this sample, this clonotype turned up a few times. This sequence joins TRBV5-4 and TRBJ1-3, with 8 bases aligning to TRBD1. J gave up 2 bases and V 5 bases, and 3 bases lay outside the gene matches. From germline, CDR1 is SGHNT and CDR2 YYREEE (reference sequence). CDR3 size: 14 residues. The DNA for the CDR3 is TGTGCCAGCAGGCCGGGACAGGCTGGAAACACCATATATTTT. It translates to CASRPGQAGNTIYF.

This clonotype was detected a few times. V gene TRBV7-2 combines with J gene TRBJ2-3; D ambiguous. Per germline, CDR1 SGHTA and CDR2 FQGNSA. The CDR3 length is 14 residues. Deletions cut 5 bases from V and 1 base from J, with 10 bases between. In nucleotides, the CDR3 is TGTGCCAGCAGCCTAAGACCCGGCACAGATACGCAGTATTTT. Amino acids: CASSLRPGTDTQYF.

This clonotype was picked up many times. The chain uses TRBV3-1 and TRBJ2-1; D unresolved. The CDR3 is 11 amino acids. Trimming took off 2 bases at V and 9 bases at J, with 5 bases between the two ends. Germline assignment: CDR1 LGHDT and CDR2 YNNKEL (reference sequence). The CDR3 is CASSQQVEQFF. DNA for the CDR3: TGTGCCAGCAGCCAACAGGTTGAGCAGTTCTTC.

This clonotype was picked up many times. The chain joins TRBV10-3 to TRBJ1-2, with 8 bases aligning to TRBD1. This CDR3 region has 15 residues. With 0 bases clipped from V and 8 bases from J, the junction kept 8 bases outside the gene matches. Germline CDR1 and CDR2: ENHRY and SYGVKD. The CDR3 bases are TGTGCCATCAGTGAGTCCGGGGCAGGGGGCCTCGGCTACACCTTC. Protein sequence: CAISESGAGGLGYTF.

This clonotype was counted at least ten times. This chain links TRBV2 with TRBJ1-5, with unresolved D. The CDR3 is 15 residues long. V was pared by 8 bases and J by 4 bases, with 18 bases between. CDR1 is SNHLY, CDR2 FYNNEI, per germline. CDR3 DNA sequence: TGTGCCAGCTGCCTGAGGGCGGTGGGAAATCAGCCCCAGCATTTT. It codes for CASCLRAVGNQPQHF.

In its sample, this clonotype was seen many times. This chain uses TRBV5-6 with TRBJ1-4; D is uncertain. CDR1 SGHDT and CDR2 YYEEEE come from the germline V gene. The CDR3 is made up of 14 amino acids. Trimming took off 0 bases at V and 5 bases at J, with 8 bases between the two ends. The CDR3 spells CASSLDSHNEKLFF. Written as DNA, the CDR3 is TGTGCCAGCAGCTTGGACAGCCACAATGAAAAACTGTTTTTT. Drawing the rest from reference TRBV5-6 and TRBJ1-4, the complete variable domain is DAGVTQSPTHLIKTRGQQVTLRCSPKSGHDTVSWYQQALGQGPQFIFQYYEEEERQRGNFPDRFSGHQFPNYSSELNVNALLLGDSALYLCASSLDSHNEKLFFGSGTQLSVL.

This clonotype was seen many times. The J gene is TRBJ1-3, the V gene TRBV20-1, with TRBD1 as a possible D gene (5 bases). CDR3 length equals 15 residues. Germline V gene data show CDR1 as DFQATT and CDR2 as SNEGSKA (reference sequence). V was shortened by 4 bases and J by 0 bases, with 13 bases between the two germline ends. CDR3 sequence: CSAIDRSHSGNTIYF. CDR3 nucleotides: TGCAGTGCTATTGACAGATCCCACTCTGGAAACACCATATATTTT.

This clonotype was found many times. CDR3 protein: CAISSTDMNTEAFF. The CDR3 DNA sequence: TGTGCCATCAGTTCTACAGATATGAACACTGAAGCTTTCTTT. V is TRBV10-3 and J is TRBJ1-1, with D unresolved. The V gene lost 5 bases and the J gene lost 0 bases, with 10 bases spanning the gap. This CDR3 spans 14 amino acids. CDR1 and CDR2 (germline): ENHRY, SYGVKD.

This clonotype was counted between two and nine times. DNA for the CDR3: TGTGCCAGTAGTATAGGTACAGGGGCTCGTTACAATGAGCAGTTCTTC. Its translation: CASSIGTGARYNEQFF. The rearrangement joins TRBV19 to TRBJ2-1, with 7 bases aligning to TRBD1. Losses at the gene ends were 1 base for V and 4 bases for J; bases not matched to a gene: 7. From germline, CDR1 is LNHDA and CDR2 SQIVND (reference sequence). The CDR3 is made up of 16 amino acids.

This clonotype was seen repeatedly, ten times or more. This rearrangement joins TRBV11-2 to TRBJ2-2; TRBD1 aligns across 7 bases. This CDR3 spans 14 amino acids. Trimming removed 6 bases from V and 3 bases from J; junction bases left unmatched: 4. The germline V gene encodes CDR1 SGHAT and CDR2 FQNNGV. The CDR3 nucleotides read TGTGCCAGCAGACGGGACAGCGACACCGGGGAGCTGTTTTTT. It specifies CASRRDSDTGELFF. The full variable domain, in which reference TRBV11-2 and TRBJ2-2 provide the parts outside the CDR3, is EAGVAQSPRYKIIEKRQSVAFWCNPISGHATLYWYQQILGQGPKLLIQFQNNGVVDDSQLPKDRFSAERLKGVDSTLKIQPAKLEDSAVYLCASRRDSDTGELFFGEGSRLTVL.

This clonotype occurred many times. J is TRBJ2-6 and V is TRBV18, with 10 bases that match TRBD2. Germline CDR1 and CDR2: KGHSH and LQKENI. The CDR3 contains 20 residues. V lost 3 bases and J lost 0; bases outside the gene matches: 11. The CDR3 sequence is CASSPRPPTSGFSGANVLTF. As DNA, the CDR3 is TGTGCCAGCTCACCCAGGCCCCCGACTAGCGGGTTCTCTGGGGCCAACGTCCTGACTTTC.

The chain is built from TRBV7-2 and TRBJ2-1; no clear D gene. V lost 5 bases and J 3 bases, leaving 14 bases between the germline ends. CDR3 length: 15 residues. Germline loops: CDR1 SGHTA, CDR2 FQGNSA. The CDR3 loop is CASSPRAFGYNEQFF. Written as DNA, the CDR3 is TGTGCCAGCAGCCCAAGGGCGTTCGGCTACAATGAGCAGTTCTTC.

This clonotype was recorded many times. V usage is TRBV29-1 and J usage is TRBJ2-1; D is tentatively TRBD1 or TRBD2 (5 bases each). Trimming took 6 bases from V and 4 from J, leaving 16 bases between them. The CDR3 runs to 14 residues. Germline assignment: CDR1 SQVTM and CDR2 ANQGSEA. This CDR3 is CSVPGTTLYNEQFF. In nucleotides, the CDR3 is TGCAGCGTACCCGGGACCACCCTTTACAATGAGCAGTTCTTC.

This clonotype was picked up many times. The CDR3, as DNA: TGCGCCAGCAGCCCACGGACAGGATATCAGCCCCAGCATTTT. Residues: CASSPRTGYQPQHF. This chain joins TRBV4-1 and TRBJ1-5; 7 nucleotides align to TRBD1. Per the germline V gene, CDR1 is MGHRA and CDR2 is YSYEKL. V lost 4 bases and J lost 5; bases outside the gene matches: 5. This CDR3 has 14 amino acids.

This clonotype was found many times. This chain links TRBV5-1 with TRBJ2-7; weak D call: TRBD1 (5 bases). Deletions cut 5 bases from V and 2 bases from J, with 11 bases between. Germline CDR1 reads SGHRS; CDR2 reads YFSETQ. The CDR3 covers 13 residues. This CDR3 reads CASRVPGTYEQYF. CDR3 nucleotide sequence: TGCGCCAGCAGGGTACCAGGGACCTACGAGCAGTACTTC. The full variable domain, in which reference TRBV5-1 and TRBJ2-7 provide the parts outside the CDR3, is KAGVTQTPRYLIKTRGQQVTLSCSPISGHRSVSWYQQTPGQGLQFLFEYFSETQRNKGNFPGRFSGRQFSNSRSEMNVSTLELGDSALYLCASRVPGTYEQYFGPGTRLTVT.

This clonotype was recorded many times. The chain is built from TRBV20-1 and TRBJ2-1, with 9 bases aligning to TRBD1. The CDR3 contains 15 residues. In germline, CDR1 is DFQATT, CDR2 SNEGSKA (reference sequence). V was pared by 0 bases and J by 8 bases, with 8 bases of the junction left unmatched. The CDR3 bases are TGCAGTGCTAGAGACCCCAGTACAGGGGGCGATGAGCAGTTCTTC. It specifies CSARDPSTGGDEQFF.